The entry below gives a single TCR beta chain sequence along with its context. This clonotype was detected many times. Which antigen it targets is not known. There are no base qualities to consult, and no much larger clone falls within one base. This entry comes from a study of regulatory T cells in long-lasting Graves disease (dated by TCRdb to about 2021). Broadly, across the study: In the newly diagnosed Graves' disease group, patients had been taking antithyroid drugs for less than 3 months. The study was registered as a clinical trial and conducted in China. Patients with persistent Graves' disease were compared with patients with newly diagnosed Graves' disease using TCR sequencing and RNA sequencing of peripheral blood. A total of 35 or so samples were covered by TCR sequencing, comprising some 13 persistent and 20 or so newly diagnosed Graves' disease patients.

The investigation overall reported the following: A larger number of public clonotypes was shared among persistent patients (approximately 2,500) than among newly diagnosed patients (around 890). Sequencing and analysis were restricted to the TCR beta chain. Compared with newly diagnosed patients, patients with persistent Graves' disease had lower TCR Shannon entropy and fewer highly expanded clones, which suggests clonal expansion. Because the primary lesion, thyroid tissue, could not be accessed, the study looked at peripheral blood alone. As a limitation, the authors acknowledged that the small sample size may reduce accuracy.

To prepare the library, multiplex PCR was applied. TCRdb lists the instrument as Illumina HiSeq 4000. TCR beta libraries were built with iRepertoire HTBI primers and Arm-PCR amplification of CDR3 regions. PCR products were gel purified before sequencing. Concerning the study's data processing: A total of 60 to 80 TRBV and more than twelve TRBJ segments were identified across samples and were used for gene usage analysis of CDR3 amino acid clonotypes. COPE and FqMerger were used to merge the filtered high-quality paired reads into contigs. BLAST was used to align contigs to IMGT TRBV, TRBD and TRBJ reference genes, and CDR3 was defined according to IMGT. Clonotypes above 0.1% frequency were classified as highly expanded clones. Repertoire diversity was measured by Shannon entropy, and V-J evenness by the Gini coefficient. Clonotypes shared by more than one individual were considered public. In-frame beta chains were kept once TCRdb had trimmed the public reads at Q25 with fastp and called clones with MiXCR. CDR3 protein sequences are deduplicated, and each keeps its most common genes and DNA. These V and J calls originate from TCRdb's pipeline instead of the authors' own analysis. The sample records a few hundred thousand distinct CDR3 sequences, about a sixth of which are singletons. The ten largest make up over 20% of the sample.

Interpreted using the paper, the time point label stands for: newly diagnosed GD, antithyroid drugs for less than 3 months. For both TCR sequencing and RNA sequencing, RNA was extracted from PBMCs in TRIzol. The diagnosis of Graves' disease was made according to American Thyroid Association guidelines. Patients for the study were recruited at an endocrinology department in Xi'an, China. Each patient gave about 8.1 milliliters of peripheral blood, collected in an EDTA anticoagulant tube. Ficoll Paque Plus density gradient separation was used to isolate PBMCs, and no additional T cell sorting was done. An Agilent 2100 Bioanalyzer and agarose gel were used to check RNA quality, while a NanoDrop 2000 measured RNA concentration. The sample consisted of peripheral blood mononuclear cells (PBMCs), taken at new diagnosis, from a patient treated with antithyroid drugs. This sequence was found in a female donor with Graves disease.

CDR3 sequence: CASSLVSVLARNEQFF. At the DNA level, the sequence is TGTGCCAGCAGCTTGGTTTCGGTACTGGCGCGTAATGAGCAGTTCTTC. In this chain, TRBV5-4 is recombined with TRBJ2-1, with no D gene named confidently. The CDR3 spans 16 residues, from the cysteine through the phenylalanine. Only the CDR3 part of the read is kept: 48 bases, read in frame from the first base. Trimming removed 0 bases from V and 7 bases from J, leaving 17 bases between the germline ends. The germline V gene (reference sequence) gives CDR1 as SGHNT and CDR2 as YYREEE. The CDR3 plus the reference TRBV5-4 and TRBJ2-1 genes for the other parts give the full variable domain: ETGVTQSPTHLIKTRGQQVTLRCSSQSGHNTVSWYQQALGQGPQFIFQYYREEENGRGNFPPRFSGLQFPNYSSELNVNALELDDSALYLCASSLVSVLARNEQFFGPGTRLTVL.